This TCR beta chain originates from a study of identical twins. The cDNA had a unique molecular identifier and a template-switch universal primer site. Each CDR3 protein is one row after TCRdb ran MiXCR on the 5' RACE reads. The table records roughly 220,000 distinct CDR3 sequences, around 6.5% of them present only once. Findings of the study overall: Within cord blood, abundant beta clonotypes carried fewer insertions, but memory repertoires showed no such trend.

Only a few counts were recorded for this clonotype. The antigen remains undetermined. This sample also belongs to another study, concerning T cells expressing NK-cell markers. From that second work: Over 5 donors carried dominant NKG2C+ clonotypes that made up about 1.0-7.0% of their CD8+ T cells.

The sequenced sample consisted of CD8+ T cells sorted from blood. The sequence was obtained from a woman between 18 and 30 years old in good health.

The CDR3 region has the DNA TGCAGTGCTCGTGGGCGGCGGGAGGTCTGGGAGCAGTTCTTC. Translated: CSARGRREVWEQFF. The chain combines TRBV20-1 with TRBJ2-1, with TRBD2 matching 8 bases. This CDR3 has 14 amino acids. Trimming removed 5 bases from V and 10 bases from J; junction bases left unmatched: 13. CDR1 DFQATT and CDR2 SNEGSKA come from the germline V gene (reference sequence).